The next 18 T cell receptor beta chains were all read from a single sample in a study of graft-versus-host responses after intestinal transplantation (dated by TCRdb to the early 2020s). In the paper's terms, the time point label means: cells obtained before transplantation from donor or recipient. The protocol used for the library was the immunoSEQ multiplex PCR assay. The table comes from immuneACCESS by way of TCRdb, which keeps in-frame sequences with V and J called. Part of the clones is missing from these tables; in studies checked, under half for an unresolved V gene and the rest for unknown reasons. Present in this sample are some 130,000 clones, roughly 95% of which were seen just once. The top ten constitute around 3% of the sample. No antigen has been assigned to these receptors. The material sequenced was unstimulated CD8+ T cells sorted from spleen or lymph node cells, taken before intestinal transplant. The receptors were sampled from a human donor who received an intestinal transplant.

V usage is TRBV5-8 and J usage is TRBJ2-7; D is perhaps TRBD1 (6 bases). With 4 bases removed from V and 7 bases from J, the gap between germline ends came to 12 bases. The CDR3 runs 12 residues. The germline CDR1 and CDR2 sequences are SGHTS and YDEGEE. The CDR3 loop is CASSRGQTEQYF. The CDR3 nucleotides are TGTGCCAGCAGCCGGGGACAAACGGAGCAGTACTTC.

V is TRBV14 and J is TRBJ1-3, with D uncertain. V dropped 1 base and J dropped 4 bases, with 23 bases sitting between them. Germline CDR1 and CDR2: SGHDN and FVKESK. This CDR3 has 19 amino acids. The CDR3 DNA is TGTGCCAGCAGCCAAGTCGGAAAGGCGTCCAGTCGTGGAGGAAACACCATATATTTT. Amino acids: CASSQVGKASSRGGNTIYF.

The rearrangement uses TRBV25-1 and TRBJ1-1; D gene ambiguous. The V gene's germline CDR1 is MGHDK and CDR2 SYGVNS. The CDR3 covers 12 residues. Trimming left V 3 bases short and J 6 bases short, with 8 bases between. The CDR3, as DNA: TGTGCCAGCAGTGAGGGATACTCTGAAGCTTTCTTT. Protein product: CASSEGYSEAFF.

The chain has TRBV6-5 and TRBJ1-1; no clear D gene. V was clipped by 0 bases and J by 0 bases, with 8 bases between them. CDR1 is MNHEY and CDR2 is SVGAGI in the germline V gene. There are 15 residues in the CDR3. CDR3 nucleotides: TGTGCCAGCAGTTACTCGGTCGGGATGAACACTGAAGCTTTCTTT. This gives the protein CASSYSVGMNTEAFF.

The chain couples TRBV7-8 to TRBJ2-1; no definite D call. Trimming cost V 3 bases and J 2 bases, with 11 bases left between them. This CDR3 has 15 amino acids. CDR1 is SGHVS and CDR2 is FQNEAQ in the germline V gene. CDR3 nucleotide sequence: TGTGCCAGCAGCTTTGCAGTTAAGGCCTACAATGAGCAGTTCTTC. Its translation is CASSFAVKAYNEQFF.

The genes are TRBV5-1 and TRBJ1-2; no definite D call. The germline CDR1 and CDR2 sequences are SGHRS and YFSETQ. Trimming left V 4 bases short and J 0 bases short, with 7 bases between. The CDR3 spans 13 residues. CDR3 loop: CASSMGANYGYTF. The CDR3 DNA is TGCGCCAGCAGCATGGGAGCTAACTATGGCTACACCTTC.

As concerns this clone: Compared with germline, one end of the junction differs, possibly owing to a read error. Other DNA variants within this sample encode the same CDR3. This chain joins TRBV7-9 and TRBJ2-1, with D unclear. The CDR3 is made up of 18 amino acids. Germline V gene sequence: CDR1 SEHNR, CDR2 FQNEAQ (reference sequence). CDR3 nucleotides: TGTGCCAGCAGCTTAAGGGCCGTAGGGCAGAGCCCCTACAATGAACAGTTCTTC. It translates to CASSLRAVGQSPYNEQFF.

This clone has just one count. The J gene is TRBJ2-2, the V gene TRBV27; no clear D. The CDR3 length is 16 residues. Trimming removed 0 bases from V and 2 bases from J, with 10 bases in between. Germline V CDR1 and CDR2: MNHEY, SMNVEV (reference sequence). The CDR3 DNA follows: TGTGCCAGCAGTTTATCGTTAAGGGCAAACACCGGGGAGCTGTTTTTT. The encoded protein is CASSLSLRANTGELFF.

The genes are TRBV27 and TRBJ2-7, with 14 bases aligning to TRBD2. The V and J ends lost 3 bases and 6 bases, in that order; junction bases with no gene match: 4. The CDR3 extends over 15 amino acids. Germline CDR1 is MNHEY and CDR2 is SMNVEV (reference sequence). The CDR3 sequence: CASSFFGLAGGEQYF. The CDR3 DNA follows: TGTGCCAGCAGTTTTTTCGGACTAGCGGGGGGCGAGCAGTACTTC.

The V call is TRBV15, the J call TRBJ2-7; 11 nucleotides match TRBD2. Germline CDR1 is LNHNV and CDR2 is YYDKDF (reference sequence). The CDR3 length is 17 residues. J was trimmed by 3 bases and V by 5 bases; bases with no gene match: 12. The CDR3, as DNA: TGTGCCACCAGCTACACTAGCGGGAGTGAGTTGGGCTACGAGCAGTACTTC. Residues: CATSYTSGSELGYEQYF.

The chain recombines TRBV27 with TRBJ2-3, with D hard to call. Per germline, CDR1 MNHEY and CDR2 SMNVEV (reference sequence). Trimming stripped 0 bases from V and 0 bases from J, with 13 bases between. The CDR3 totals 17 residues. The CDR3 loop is CASSLSPIKRSTDTQYF. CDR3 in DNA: TGTGCCAGCAGTTTATCTCCGATAAAGCGCAGCACAGATACGCAGTATTTT.

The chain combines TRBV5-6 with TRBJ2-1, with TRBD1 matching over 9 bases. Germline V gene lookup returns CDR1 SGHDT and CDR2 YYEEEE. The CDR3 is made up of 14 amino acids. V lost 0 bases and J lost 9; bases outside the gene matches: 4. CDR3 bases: TGTGCCAGCAGCTTGGGGACAGGGGTTGTTGAGCAGTTCTTC. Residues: CASSLGTGVVEQFF.

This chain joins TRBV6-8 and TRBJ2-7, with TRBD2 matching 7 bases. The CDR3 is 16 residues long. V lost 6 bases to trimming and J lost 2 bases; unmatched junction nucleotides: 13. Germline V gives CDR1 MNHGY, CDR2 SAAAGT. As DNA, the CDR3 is TGTGCCAGCAGGGGGCCCGCGCGGGAGAACCCCTACGAGCAGTACTTC. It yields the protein CASRGPARENPYEQYF.

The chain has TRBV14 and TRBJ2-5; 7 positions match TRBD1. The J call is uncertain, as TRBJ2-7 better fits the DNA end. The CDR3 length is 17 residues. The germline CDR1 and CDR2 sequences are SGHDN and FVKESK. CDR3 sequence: CASSQDRGHPLTYEQYF. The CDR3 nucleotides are TGTGCCAGCAGCCAAGATAGGGGGCACCCCTTAACCTACGAGCAGTACTTC.

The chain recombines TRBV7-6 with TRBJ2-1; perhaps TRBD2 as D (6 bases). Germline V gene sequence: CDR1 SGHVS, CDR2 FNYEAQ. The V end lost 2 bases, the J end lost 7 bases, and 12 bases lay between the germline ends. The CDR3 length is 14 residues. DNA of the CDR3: TGTGCCAGCAGCTTACCCCCTGCGGGGAATGAGCAGTTCTTC. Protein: CASSLPPAGNEQFF.

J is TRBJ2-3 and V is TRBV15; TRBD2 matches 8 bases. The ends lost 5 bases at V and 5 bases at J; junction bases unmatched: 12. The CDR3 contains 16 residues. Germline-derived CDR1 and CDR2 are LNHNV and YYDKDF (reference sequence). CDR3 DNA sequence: TGTGCCACCAGCGGCCGAGCGGGAGTGCTTTTAGATACGCAGTATTTT. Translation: CATSGRAGVLLDTQYF.

In nucleotides, the CDR3 is TGCGCCAGCAGCCAAGATGTTTTGGACTATGGCTACACCTTC. Its translation: CASSQDVLDYGYTF. The chain is built from TRBV4-1 and TRBJ1-2, with unresolved D. The CDR3 totals 14 residues. V was clipped by 0 bases and J by 3 bases, with 8 bases between them. CDR1 and CDR2 (germline): MGHRA, YSYEKL.

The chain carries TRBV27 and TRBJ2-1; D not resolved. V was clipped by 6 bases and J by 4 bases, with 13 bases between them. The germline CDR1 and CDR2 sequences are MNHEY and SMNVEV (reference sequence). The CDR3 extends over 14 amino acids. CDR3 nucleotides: TGTGCCAGCAGCCCAAGCACGCCTTACAATGAGCAGTTCTTC. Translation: CASSPSTPYNEQFF.